These 7 T cell receptor beta chains share one sample of origin, sequenced in a study of identical twins. TCRdb processed the 5' RACE reads anew with MiXCR; each CDR3 protein has one entry. This table has 1.5 million to 2 million distinct CDR3 sequences, more than 30% appearing once. Sequencing was done on a sample of cord blood. The receptors were sampled from a newborn girl in good health.

This clonotype has only a few counts. One base away lies a much larger clone, so this may be a sequencing read error. The CDR3 here is CSARRTGGYEQYF. Here the CDR3 DNA reads TGCAGTGCTAGAAGGACAGGGGGCTACGAGCAGTACTTC. The V gene is TRBV20-1, the J gene TRBJ2-7, with 10 bases that match TRBD1. The trim removed 2 bases at V and 3 bases at J, leaving 1 base unmatched. The CDR3 extends over 13 amino acids. CDR1 DFQATT and CDR2 SNEGSKA come from the germline V gene (reference sequence).

As concerns this clonotype: The junction and the germline gene differ at one end; a read error may be behind it. V is TRBV4-1 and J is TRBJ1-5; tentatively, D is TRBD1 (5 bases). This CDR3 is built from 14 residues. Per the germline V gene, CDR1 is MGHRA and CDR2 is YSYEKL. The CDR3 protein is CASSQDSRVQPQHF. The CDR3 region has the DNA TGCGCCAGCAGTCAAGATAGCAGGGTGCAGCCCCAGCATTTT.

This rearrangement joins TRBV4-2 to TRBJ2-2; the D call may be TRBD1 or TRBD2 (5 bases each). CDR3 length: 16 residues. V gave up 0 bases and J gave up 4 bases, with 12 bases separating them. CDR1 is LGHNA and CDR2 is YNFKEQ in the germline V gene. CDR3 residues: CASSQELTRGTGELFF. DNA for the CDR3: TGTGCCAGCAGCCAAGAGCTTACTAGGGGCACCGGGGAGCTGTTTTTT.

The V gene is TRBV20-1, the J gene TRBJ1-1; TRBD1 is a possible D gene (5 bases). The germline V and J ends were trimmed by 2 bases and 3 bases, with 10 bases remaining between them. The CDR3 covers 13 residues. Germline V CDR1 and CDR2: DFQATT, SNEGSKA (reference sequence). The CDR3 reads CSARKQEDTEAFF. Written as DNA, the CDR3 is TGCAGTGCTAGAAAACAGGAGGACACTGAAGCTTTCTTT.

The CDR3 sequence: CASSYSGSGTGKYF. In nucleotides, the CDR3 is TGTGCCAGCAGTTACTCGGGGTCCGGGACAGGGAAGTACTTC. The chain employs TRBV6-6 and TRBJ2-5, with 9 bases lining up with TRBD1. V lost 0 bases, J lost 12 bases, and 8 bases stayed unmatched. CDR1 and CDR2 (germline): MNHNY, SVGAGI (reference sequence). CDR3 length: 14 residues.

The CDR3 coding sequence is TGTGCCAGCAGCTCTACAGGGGAGGTAGCCGGGGAGCTGTTTTTT. Amino acid sequence: CASSSTGEVAGELFF. The chain couples TRBV5-5 to TRBJ2-2; D may be TRBD1 (7 bases). Germline V CDR1 and CDR2: SGHKS, YYEKEE (reference sequence). This CDR3 region has 15 residues. V was shortened by 3 bases and J by 6 bases, with 15 bases between the two germline ends.

The rearrangement uses TRBV20-1 and TRBJ1-2, with 10 positions matching TRBD1. There are 15 residues in the CDR3. CDR1 is DFQATT, CDR2 SNEGSKA, per germline (reference sequence). Trimming removed 3 bases from V and 1 base from J; junction bases left unmatched: 5. CDR3 region: CSASGTGARNYGYTF. The CDR3 DNA is TGCAGTGCTAGCGGGACAGGGGCCCGTAACTATGGCTACACCTTC.